The text below deals with one T cell receptor (beta chain). Its antigen is not identified. Using immunoSEQ multiplex PCR, the repertoire was profiled, and TCRdb retains in-frame clones only, with some absent. The sample includes about 86,000 clones, approximately 78% of them seen just once. This CDR3 region has 12 residues. Germline V gene sequence: CDR1 GTSNPN, CDR2 SVGIG (reference sequence). V was pared by 2 bases and J by 3 bases, with 0 bases of the junction left unmatched. This record comes from a study of T cell responses to AZD1222 COVID-19 vaccine. Broader study findings: The reported proportion of spike-specific TCRs targeting unmutated variant regions was nearly half.

The source was peripheral blood, collected on day 0 of AZD1222 vaccination. The sequence derives from an adult in good health. The chain joins TRBV30 to TRBJ2-5; 7 bases are a match to TRBD2. CDR3 nucleotides: TGTGCCTGGAGTCTAGCGGAAGAGACCCAGTACTTC. Its protein product is CAWSLAEETQYF.